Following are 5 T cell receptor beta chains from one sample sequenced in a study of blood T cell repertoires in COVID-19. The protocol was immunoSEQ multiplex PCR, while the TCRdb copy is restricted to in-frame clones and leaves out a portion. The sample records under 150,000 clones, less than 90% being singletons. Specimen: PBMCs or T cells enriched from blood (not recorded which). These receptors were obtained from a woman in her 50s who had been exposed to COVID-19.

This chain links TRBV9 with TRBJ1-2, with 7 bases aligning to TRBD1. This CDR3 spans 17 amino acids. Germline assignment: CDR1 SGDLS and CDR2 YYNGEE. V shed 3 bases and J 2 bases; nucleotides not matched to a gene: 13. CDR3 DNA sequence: TGTGCCAGCAGCGACAGCCACAGGGGCAGCGAAAACTATGGCTACACCTTC. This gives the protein CASSDSHRGSENYGYTF. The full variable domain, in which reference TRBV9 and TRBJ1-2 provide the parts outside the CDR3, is DSGVTQTPKHLITATGQRVTLRCSPRSGDLSVYWYQQSLDQGLQFLIQYYNGEERAKGNILERFSAQQFPDLHSELNLSSLELGDSALYFCASSDSHRGSENYGYTFGSGTRLTVV.

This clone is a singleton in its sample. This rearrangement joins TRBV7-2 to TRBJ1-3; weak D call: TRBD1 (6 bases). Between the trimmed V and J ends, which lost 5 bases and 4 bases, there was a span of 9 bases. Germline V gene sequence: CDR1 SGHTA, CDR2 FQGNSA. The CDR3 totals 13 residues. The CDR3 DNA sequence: TGTGCCAGCAGCGGGACACGCGGAAACACCATATATTTT. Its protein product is CASSGTRGNTIYF.

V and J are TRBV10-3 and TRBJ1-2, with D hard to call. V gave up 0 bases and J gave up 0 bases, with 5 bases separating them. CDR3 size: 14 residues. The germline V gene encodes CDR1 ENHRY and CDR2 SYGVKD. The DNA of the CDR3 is TGTGCCATCAGTGAGTCATCCGCTAACTATGGCTACACCTTC. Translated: CAISESSANYGYTF.

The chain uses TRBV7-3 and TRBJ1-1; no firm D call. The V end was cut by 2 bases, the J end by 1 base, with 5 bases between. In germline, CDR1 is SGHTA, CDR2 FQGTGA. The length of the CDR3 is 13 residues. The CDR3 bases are TGTGCCAGCAGCTTATCCGGGAACACTGAAGCTTTCTTT. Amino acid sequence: CASSLSGNTEAFF.

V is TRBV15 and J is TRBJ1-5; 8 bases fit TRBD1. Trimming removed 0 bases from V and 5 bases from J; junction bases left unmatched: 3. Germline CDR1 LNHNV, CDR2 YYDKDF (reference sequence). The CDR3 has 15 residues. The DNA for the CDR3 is TGTGCCACCAGCAGAGATCTGACAGGGGATCAGCCCCAGCATTTT. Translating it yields CATSRDLTGDQPQHF.